One sample yielded the 12 T cell receptor beta chains listed below, sequenced in a study of identical twins. TCRdb processed the 5' RACE reads anew with MiXCR; each CDR3 protein has one entry. The sample holds approximately 630,000 distinct CDR3 sequences, 7.1% seen once. The same data also contributed to another study, on yellow fever vaccine responses in identical twins.

The specimen sequenced was PBMCs. The receptors were gathered from a woman between 18 and 29 years old in good health.

J is TRBJ1-2 and V is TRBV10-3; D is possibly TRBD1 (6 bases). The CDR3 is made up of 16 amino acids. The V gene's germline CDR1 is ENHRY and CDR2 SYGVKD. The ends were cut back, 2 bases at V and 4 bases at J, with 17 bases in the middle. This chain's CDR3 is CAISEPKGTGTYGYTF. The CDR3 nucleotides read TGTGCCATCAGTGAGCCCAAGGGCACAGGGACCTATGGCTACACCTTC.

This clonotype showed up many times. CDR3 protein: CASSADRDSPLHF. The CDR3 region has the DNA TGTGCCAGCAGCGCCGACAGAGACTCACCCCTCCACTTT. The chain recombines TRBV7-3 with TRBJ1-6, with a tentative D call TRBD1 (5 bases). V lost 5 bases and J lost 10, with 12 bases in between. CDR3 length: 13 residues. Germline V gives CDR1 SGHTA, CDR2 FQGTGA.

This clonotype came up many times. V usage is TRBV12-3 or TRBV12-4 and J usage is TRBJ2-7, with 7 bases matching TRBD2. Germline trimming cut 4 bases from V and 5 bases from J; bases unmatched to any gene: 8. The CDR3 runs 14 residues. The DNA of the CDR3 is TGTGCCAGCAGTTCGAGCGGGACGTACCACGAGCAGTACTTC. It is translated as CASSSSGTYHEQYF.

This clonotype was seen a handful of times. The chain links TRBV29-1 to TRBJ2-5, with D maybe TRBD1 (6 bases). This CDR3 region has 15 residues. CDR1 is SQVTM, CDR2 ANQGSEA, per germline. Deletions cut 2 bases from V and 1 base from J, with 14 bases between. CDR3 residues: CSVESPRDIQETQYF. The CDR3 DNA is TGCAGCGTTGAAAGCCCCCGGGACATCCAAGAGACCCAGTACTTC.

This clonotype was observed a few times. The genes are TRBV25-1 and TRBJ1-1; 7 bases align to TRBD1. The trim removed 3 bases at V and 7 bases at J, leaving 8 bases unmatched. The length of the CDR3 is 14 residues. Germline V gene lookup returns CDR1 MGHDK and CDR2 SYGVNS. The CDR3 spells CASSDGQVVSEAFF. DNA for the CDR3: TGTGCCAGCAGTGATGGACAGGTGGTGAGTGAAGCTTTCTTT.

The chain has TRBV28 and TRBJ1-2; 11 nucleotides line up with TRBD1. J lost 3 bases, V lost 6 bases, and 3 bases had no gene match. The germline V gene encodes CDR1 MDHEN and CDR2 SYDVKM. The CDR3 totals 14 residues. CDR3 protein: CASSRDRGDYGYTF. The CDR3 region has the DNA TGTGCCAGCAGCCGGGACAGGGGGGACTATGGCTACACCTTC.

Only a few counts were recorded for this clonotype. V is TRBV5-6 and J is TRBJ1-3; possible D gene TRBD1, 6 bases. The germline V gene has CDR1 SGHDT and CDR2 YYEEEE. The CDR3 length is 15 residues. V was trimmed by 4 bases and J by 2 bases, leaving 13 bases between them. The CDR3 nucleotides are TGTGCCAGCAGCGATACAGGGCTGCCTGGAAACACCATATATTTT. Translating gives CASSDTGLPGNTIYF.

This clonotype occurred a few times. The V gene is TRBV29-1, the J gene TRBJ2-5; TRBD2 is a possible D gene (5 bases). The CDR3 is 13 residues long. CDR1 is SQVTM and CDR2 is ANQGSEA in the germline V gene. Deletions cut 4 bases from V and 10 bases from J, with 19 bases between. The CDR3 sequence: CSVGFSERRIQYF. DNA of the CDR3: TGCAGCGTTGGGTTCTCCGAGCGGAGGATCCAGTACTTC.

J is TRBJ2-3 and V is TRBV20-1, with 10 bases lining up with TRBD2. The CDR3 covers 15 residues. Germline loops: CDR1 DFQATT, CDR2 SNEGSKA (reference sequence). CDR3 DNA sequence: TGCAGCGAGGGGGAAATAGCGGGGGGAACAGATACGCAGTATTTT. This encodes CSEGEIAGGTDTQYF.

J is TRBJ2-1 and V is TRBV24-1; D gene unclear. The CDR3 totals 15 residues. The V gene's germline CDR1 is KGHDR and CDR2 SFDVKD. V lost 4 bases to trimming and J lost 2 bases, with 11 bases between them. The DNA for the CDR3 is TGTGCCACCAGTGACCCAGCTAGGGCCTACAATGAGCAGTTCTTC. Translation gives CATSDPARAYNEQFF.

The chain recombines TRBV28 with TRBJ2-1; no clear D. The CDR3 has 12 amino acids. CDR1 and CDR2 from the germline V gene are MDHEN and SYDVKM. V was shortened by 3 bases and J by 13 bases, with 13 bases between the two germline ends. CDR3 in amino acids: CASSFQDFTQFF. CDR3 nucleotides: TGTGCCAGCAGTTTCCAAGACTTTACCCAGTTCTTC. The whole variable domain, filled in from reference TRBV28 and TRBJ2-1, reads DVKVTQSSRYLVKRTGEKVFLECVQDMDHENMFWYRQDPGLGLRLIYFSYDVKMKEKGDIPEGYSVSREKKERFSLILESASTNQTSMYLCASSFQDFTQFFGPGTRLTVL.

A few counts support this clonotype. The chain carries TRBV19 and TRBJ2-3, with D uncertain. Trimming removed 5 bases at V and 1 base at J, with 13 bases between. Germline V gene lookup returns CDR1 LNHDA and CDR2 SQIVND (reference sequence). The CDR3 has 15 amino acids. The CDR3 DNA reads as TGTGCCAGTAGTGGCCCCCGGCAGGGCACAGATACGCAGTATTTT. This gives the protein CASSGPRQGTDTQYF.